This T cell receptor beta chain was retrieved from a study of control samples from healthy donors and cancer patients. Using immunoSEQ multiplex PCR, the repertoire was profiled, and TCRdb retains in-frame clones only, with some absent. Of 70,000 to 75,000 clones detected, 94% appear once; the ten largest clones hold more than 2.5%. The CDR3 runs 15 residues. V was pared by 3 bases and J by 2 bases, with 6 bases of the junction left unmatched. CDR1 and CDR2 (germline): SGDLS, YYNGEE. The gene calls are TRBV9 and TRBJ1-1; TRBD1 matches at 8 bases. The receptor's source is a woman aged 25 to 45 in good health. Material for sequencing was blood. The CDR3 DNA is TGTGCCAGCAGCGCCCGGGACAGGCTAAACACTGAAGCTTTCTTT. Protein: CASSARDRLNTEAFF.